This T cell receptor (beta chain) was profiled in a study of T cell responses to AZD1222 COVID-19 vaccine. Study-wide points: Clonal diversity may have been underestimated in mostly white British donors. Unmutated variant regions are reportedly the target of nearly half of TCRs that are spike-specific. Along spike, vaccine-associated CD4 TCRs were found throughout, with dominance at 160-218 and 743-854.

Repertoires were generated with immunoSEQ multiplex PCR, while TCRdb's copy carries only in-frame clones and drops some. In the table there are about 170,000 clones, around 90% of which are singletons. Note on this clone: Its antigen is as yet unknown.

Combined were second doses at about 4 or about 12 weeks. The sequence derives from an adult who received the AZD1222 COVID-19 vaccine. Sequences were derived from peripheral blood, sampled 28 days after the second AZD1222 dose.

CDR3 DNA sequence: TGTGCCAGCAGTCGGCTAGCGGGGGGTAGCACAGATACGCAGTATTTT. Amino acids: CASSRLAGGSTDTQYF. The chain links TRBV6-2 or TRBV6-3 to TRBJ2-3; 11 nucleotides line up with TRBD2. The CDR3 loop spans 16 amino acids. V was clipped by 5 bases and J by 0 bases; unmatched bases: 4. CDR1 and CDR2 (germline): MNHEY, SVGEGT.